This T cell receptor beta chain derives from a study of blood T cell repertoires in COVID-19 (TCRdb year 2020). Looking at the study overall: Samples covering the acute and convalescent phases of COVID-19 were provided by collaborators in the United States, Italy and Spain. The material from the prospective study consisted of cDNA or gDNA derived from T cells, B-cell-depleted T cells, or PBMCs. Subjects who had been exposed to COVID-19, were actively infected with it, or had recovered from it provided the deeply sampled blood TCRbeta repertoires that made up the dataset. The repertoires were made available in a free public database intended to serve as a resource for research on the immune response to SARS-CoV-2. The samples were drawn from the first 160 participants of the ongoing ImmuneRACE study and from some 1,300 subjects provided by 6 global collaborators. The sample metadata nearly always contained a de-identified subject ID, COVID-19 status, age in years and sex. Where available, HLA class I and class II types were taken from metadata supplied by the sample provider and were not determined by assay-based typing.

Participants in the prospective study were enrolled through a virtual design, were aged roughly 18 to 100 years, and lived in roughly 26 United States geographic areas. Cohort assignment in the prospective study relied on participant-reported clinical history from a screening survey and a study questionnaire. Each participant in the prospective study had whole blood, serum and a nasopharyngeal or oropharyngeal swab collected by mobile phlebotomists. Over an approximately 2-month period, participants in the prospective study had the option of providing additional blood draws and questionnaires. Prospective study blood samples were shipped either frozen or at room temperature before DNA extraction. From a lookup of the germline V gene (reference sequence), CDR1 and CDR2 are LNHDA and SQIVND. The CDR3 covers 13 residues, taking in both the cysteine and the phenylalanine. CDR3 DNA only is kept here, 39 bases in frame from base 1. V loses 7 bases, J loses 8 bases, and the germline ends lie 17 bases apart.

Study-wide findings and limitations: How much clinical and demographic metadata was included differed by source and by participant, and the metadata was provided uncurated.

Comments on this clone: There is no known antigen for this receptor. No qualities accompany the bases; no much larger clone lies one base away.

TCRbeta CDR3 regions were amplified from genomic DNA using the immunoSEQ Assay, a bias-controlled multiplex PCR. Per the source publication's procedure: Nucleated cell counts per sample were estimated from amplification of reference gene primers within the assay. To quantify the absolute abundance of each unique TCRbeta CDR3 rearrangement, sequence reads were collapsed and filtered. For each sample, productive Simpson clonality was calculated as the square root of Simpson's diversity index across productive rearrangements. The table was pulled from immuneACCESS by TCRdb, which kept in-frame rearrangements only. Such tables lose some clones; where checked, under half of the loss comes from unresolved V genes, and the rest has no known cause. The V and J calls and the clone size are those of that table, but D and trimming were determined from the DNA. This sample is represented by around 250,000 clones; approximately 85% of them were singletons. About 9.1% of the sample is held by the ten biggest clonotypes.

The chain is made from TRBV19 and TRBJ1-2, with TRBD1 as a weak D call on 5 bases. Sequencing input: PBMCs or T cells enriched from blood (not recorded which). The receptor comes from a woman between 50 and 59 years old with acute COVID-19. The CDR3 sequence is CASTTDTPLGYTF. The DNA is TGTGCCAGTACCACGGACACTCCCTTGGGCTACACCTTC.